The source of this T cell receptor (beta chain) is a study of control samples from healthy donors and cancer patients. The CDR3 spans 15 residues. With V trimmed by 5 bases and J by 3 bases, 5 bases remained unmatched. Looked up from germline, CDR1 is SGHAT and CDR2 is FQNNGV. Assay used: immunoSEQ multiplex PCR; TCRdb lists only in-frame clones, some missing. Of under 450,000 clones in the sample, 90% are singletons; the top ten hold 5% to 7%. The chain uses TRBV11-2 and TRBJ2-7, with TRBD2 matching over 12 bases. Material for sequencing was PBMCs. The source is a man in his forties with head and neck cancer. The CDR3 loop reads CASSATTSGGYEQYF. CDR3 DNA sequence: TGTGCCAGCAGCGCAACGACTAGCGGGGGCTACGAGCAGTACTTC.